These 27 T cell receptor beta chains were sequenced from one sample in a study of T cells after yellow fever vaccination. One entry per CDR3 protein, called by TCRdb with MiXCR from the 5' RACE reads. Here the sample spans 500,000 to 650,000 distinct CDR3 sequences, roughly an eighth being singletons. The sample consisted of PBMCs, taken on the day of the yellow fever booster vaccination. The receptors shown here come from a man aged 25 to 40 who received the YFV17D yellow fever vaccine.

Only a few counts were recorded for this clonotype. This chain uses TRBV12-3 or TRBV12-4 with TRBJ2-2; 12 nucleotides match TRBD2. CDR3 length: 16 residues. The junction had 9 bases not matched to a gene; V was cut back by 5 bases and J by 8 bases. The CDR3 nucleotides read TGTGCCAGCAGTCCCCGGGCTAGCGGGAGGGTTGGGGAGCTGTTTTTT. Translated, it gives CASSPRASGRVGELFF.

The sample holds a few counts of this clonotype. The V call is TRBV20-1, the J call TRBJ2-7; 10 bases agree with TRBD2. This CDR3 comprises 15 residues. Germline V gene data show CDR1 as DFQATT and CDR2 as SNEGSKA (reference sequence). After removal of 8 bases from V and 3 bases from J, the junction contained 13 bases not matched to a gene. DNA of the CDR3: TGCAGTAGCAGGGTAGCGGGAGGCCAGGGCTACGAGCAGTACTTC. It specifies CSSRVAGGQGYEQYF.

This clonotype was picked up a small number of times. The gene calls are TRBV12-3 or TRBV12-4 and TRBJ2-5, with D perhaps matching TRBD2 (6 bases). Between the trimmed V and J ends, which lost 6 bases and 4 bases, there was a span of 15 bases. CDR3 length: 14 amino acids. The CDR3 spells CASRPGLWGETQYF. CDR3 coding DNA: TGTGCCAGCAGGCCGGGACTTTGGGGAGAGACCCAGTACTTC.

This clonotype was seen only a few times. CDR3 sequence (DNA): TGCAGTGCTACCAGGGCGGATACGCAGTATTTT. As protein: CSATRADTQYF. V gene TRBV20-1 combines with J gene TRBJ2-3; the D gene is possibly TRBD1 (5 bases). V was shortened by 4 bases and J by 6 bases, with 8 bases between the two germline ends. The CDR3 sequence is 11 residues long. Germline V gives CDR1 DFQATT, CDR2 SNEGSKA (reference sequence).

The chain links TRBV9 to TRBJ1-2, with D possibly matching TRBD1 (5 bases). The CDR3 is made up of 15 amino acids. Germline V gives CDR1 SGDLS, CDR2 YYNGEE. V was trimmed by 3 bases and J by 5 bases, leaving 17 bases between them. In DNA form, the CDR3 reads TGTGCCAGCAGCGCTTGGGACCGAGGCCTTTATGGCTACACCTTC. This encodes CASSAWDRGLYGYTF. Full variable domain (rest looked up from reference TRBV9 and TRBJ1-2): DSGVTQTPKHLITATGQRVTLRCSPRSGDLSVYWYQQSLDQGLQFLIQYYNGEERAKGNILERFSAQQFPDLHSELNLSSLELGDSALYFCASSAWDRGLYGYTFGSGTRLTVV.

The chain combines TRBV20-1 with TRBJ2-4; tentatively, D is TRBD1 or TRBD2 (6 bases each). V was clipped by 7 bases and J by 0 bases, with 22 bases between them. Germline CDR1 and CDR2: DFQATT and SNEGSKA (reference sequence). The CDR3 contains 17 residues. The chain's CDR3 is CSVTPIRGGLAKNIQYF. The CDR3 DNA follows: TGCAGTGTTACGCCCATTCGAGGGGGGCTAGCCAAAAACATTCAGTACTTC.

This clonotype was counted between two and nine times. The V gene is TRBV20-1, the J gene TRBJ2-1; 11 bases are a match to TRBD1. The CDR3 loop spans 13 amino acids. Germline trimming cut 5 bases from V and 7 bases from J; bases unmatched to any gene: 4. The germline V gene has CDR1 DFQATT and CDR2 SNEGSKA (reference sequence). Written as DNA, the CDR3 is TGCAGTGCTCTCCGGGACAGGGGGAATGAGCAGTTCTTC. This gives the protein CSALRDRGNEQFF.

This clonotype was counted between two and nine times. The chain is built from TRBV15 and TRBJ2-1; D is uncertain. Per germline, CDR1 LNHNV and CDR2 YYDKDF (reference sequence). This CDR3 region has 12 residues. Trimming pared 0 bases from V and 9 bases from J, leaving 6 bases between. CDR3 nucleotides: TGTGCCACCAGCAGAGACTTCGGTGAGCAGTTCTTC. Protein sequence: CATSRDFGEQFF.

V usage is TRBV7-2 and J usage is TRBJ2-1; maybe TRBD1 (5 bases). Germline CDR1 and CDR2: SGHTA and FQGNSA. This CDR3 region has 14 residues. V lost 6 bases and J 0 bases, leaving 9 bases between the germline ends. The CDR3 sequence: CASRGLSSYNEQFF. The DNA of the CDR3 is TGTGCCAGCAGGGGGCTTAGCTCCTACAATGAGCAGTTCTTC.

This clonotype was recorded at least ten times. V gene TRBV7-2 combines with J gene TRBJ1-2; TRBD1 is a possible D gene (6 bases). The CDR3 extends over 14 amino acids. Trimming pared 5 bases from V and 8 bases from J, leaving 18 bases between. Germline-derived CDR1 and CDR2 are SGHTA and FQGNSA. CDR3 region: CASSPAGGAKGYTF. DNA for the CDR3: TGTGCCAGCAGCCCGGCGGGGGGCGCAAAAGGCTACACCTTC.

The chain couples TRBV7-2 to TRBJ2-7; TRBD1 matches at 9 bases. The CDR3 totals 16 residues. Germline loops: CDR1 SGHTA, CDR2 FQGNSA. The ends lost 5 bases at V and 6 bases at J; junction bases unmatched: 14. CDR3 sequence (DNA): TGTGCCAGCAGCGCGAGCCGGGACAGGGTCACGTTCGAGCAGTACTTC. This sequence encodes CASSASRDRVTFEQYF.

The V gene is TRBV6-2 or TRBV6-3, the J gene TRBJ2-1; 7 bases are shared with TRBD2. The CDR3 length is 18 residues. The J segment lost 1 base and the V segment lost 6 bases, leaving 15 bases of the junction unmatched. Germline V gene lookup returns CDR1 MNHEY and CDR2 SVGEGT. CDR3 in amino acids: CASSTGGVVLESYNEQFF. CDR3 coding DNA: TGTGCCAGCAGCACGGGGGGAGTCGTTTTGGAGTCCTACAATGAGCAGTTCTTC.

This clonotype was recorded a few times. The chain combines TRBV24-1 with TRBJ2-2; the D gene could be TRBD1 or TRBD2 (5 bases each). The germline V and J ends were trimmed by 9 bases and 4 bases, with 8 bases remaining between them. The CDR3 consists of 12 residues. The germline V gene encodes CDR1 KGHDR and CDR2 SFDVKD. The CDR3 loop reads CATAGTTGELFF. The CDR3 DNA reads TGTGCCACCGCCGGGACCACCGGGGAGCTGTTTTTT.

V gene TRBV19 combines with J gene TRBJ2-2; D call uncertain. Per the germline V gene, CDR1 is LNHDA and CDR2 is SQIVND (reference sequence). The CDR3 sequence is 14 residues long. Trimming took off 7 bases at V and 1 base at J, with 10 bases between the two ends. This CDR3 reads CASTRTVNTGELFF. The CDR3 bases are TGTGCCAGTACTCGGACGGTGAACACCGGGGAGCTGTTTTTT.

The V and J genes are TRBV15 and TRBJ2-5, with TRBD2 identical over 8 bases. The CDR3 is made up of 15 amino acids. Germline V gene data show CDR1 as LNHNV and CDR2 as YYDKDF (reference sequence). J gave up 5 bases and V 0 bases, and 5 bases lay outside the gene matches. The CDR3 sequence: CATSRDLAGRETQYF. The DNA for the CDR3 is TGTGCCACCAGCAGAGACCTAGCGGGCAGGGAGACCCAGTACTTC.

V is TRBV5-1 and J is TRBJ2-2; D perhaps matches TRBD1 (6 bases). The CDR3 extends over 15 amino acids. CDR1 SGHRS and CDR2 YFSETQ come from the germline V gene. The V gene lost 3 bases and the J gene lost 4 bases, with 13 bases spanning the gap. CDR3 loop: CASSSDRLGTGELFF. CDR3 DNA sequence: TGCGCCAGCAGCTCCGACAGGTTGGGCACCGGGGAGCTGTTTTTT.

DNA for the CDR3: TGTGCCAGTAGCGTTATGGACAGGACGTACCAAGAGACCCAGTACTTC. Residues: CASSVMDRTYQETQYF. The chain has TRBV19 and TRBJ2-5; 7 positions match TRBD1. The germline V gene encodes CDR1 LNHDA and CDR2 SQIVND (reference sequence). The CDR3 has 16 amino acids. Unmatched junction bases numbered 10, after V lost 6 bases and J lost 0 bases.

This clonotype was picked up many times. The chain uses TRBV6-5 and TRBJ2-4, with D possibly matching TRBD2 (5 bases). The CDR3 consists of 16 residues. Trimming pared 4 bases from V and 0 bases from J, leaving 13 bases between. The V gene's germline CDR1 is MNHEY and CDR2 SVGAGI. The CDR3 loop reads CASSSPDGVAKNIQYF. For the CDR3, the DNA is TGTGCCAGCAGTTCCCCGGACGGGGTAGCCAAAAACATTCAGTACTTC.

CDR3 sequence (DNA): TGCGCCAGCAGCTTGGATGGGACCAATGAGCAGTTCTTC. It translates to CASSLDGTNEQFF. The V and J genes are TRBV5-1 and TRBJ2-1, with D possibly called TRBD1 or TRBD2 (5 bases each). Germline CDR1 is SGHRS and CDR2 is YFSETQ. This CDR3 has 13 amino acids. V was trimmed by 0 bases and J by 6 bases, leaving 7 bases between them.

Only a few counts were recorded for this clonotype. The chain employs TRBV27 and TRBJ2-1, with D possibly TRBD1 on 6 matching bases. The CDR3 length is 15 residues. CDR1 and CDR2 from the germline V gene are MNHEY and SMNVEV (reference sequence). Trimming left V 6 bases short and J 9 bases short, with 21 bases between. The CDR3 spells CASSSRKGVFSEQFF. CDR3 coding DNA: TGTGCCAGCAGCTCTAGAAAGGGGGTCTTTAGTGAGCAGTTCTTC.

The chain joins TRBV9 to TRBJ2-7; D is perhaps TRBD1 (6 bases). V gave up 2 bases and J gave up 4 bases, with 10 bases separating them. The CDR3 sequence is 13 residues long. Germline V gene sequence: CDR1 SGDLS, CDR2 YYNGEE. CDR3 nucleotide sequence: TGTGCCAGCAGCGTGGGGGCGTTGTACGAGCAGTACTTC. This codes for CASSVGALYEQYF.

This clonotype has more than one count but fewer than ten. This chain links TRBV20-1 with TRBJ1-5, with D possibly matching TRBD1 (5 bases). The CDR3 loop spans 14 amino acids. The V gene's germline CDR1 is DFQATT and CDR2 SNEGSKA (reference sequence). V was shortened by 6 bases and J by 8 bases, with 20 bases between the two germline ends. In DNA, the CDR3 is TGCAGTGCGCCCCTTCCGGGGGTTTTAGAGCCCCAGCATTTT. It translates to CSAPLPGVLEPQHF.

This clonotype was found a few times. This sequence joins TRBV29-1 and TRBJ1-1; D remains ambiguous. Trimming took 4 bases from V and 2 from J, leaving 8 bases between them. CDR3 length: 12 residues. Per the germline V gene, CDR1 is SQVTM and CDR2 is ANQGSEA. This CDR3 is CSVVPENTEAFF. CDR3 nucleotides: TGCAGCGTTGTACCGGAAAACACTGAAGCTTTCTTT.

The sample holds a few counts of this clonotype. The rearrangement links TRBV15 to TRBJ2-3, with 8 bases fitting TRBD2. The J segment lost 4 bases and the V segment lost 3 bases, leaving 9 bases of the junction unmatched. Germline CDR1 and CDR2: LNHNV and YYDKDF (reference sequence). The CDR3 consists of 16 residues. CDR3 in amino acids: CATSRGEAGEPDTQYF. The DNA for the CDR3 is TGTGCCACCAGCAGGGGGGAAGCGGGAGAGCCAGATACGCAGTATTTT.

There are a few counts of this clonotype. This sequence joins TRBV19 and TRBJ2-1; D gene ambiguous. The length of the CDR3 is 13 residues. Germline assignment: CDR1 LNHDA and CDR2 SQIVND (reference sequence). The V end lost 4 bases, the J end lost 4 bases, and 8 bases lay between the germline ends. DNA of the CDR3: TGTGCCAGTAGTAACGACCGTTACAATGAGCAGTTCTTC. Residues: CASSNDRYNEQFF.

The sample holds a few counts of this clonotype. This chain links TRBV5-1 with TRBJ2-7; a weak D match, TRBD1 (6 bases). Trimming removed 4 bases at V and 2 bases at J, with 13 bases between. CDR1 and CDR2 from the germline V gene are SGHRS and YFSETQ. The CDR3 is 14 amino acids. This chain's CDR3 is CASSHRDNTYEQYF. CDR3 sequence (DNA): TGCGCCAGCAGCCACCGGGACAACACCTACGAGCAGTACTTC.

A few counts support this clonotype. This CDR3 is CSAVALQGYEQYF. The DNA for the CDR3 is TGCAGTGCTGTAGCTCTTCAAGGCTACGAGCAGTACTTC. The chain recombines TRBV20-1 with TRBJ2-7, with D unresolved. Deletions cut 5 bases from V and 3 bases from J, with 14 bases between. CDR1 is DFQATT and CDR2 is SNEGSKA in the germline V gene (reference sequence). The CDR3 covers 13 residues.